A single sample is the source of the 3 T cell receptor beta chains below, sequenced in a study of regulatory T cells in long-lasting Graves disease. The time point was: newly diagnosed GD, antithyroid drugs for less than 3 months. From RNA extracted from PBMCs, the TCR library was made. CDR3 regions were amplified by Arm-PCR using iRepertoire HTBI primers to build TCR beta libraries. Via MiXCR, TCRdb re-called the multiplex PCR reads, giving one row per CDR3 protein. This sample has roughly 380,000 distinct CDR3 sequences, with over 15% found just once. These same data were also listed under a study on T cells in Graves' hyperthyroidism and ophthalmopathy.

Sequencing was performed on peripheral blood mononuclear cells (PBMCs), taken at new diagnosis, from a patient treated with antithyroid drugs. The receptors were gathered from a man aged 35-49 years with Graves disease.

This clonotype was recorded only once. The gene calls are TRBV6-1 and TRBJ1-5; the D is unclear. The CDR3 length is 12 residues. Germline-derived CDR1 and CDR2 are MNHNS and SASEGT. Trimming removed 5 bases at V and 3 bases at J, with 5 bases between. The CDR3 loop reads CASSKFNQPQHF. CDR3 bases: TGTGCCAGCAGTAAATTCAATCAGCCCCAGCATTTT.

The V call is TRBV3-1, the J call TRBJ1-1; 7 bases are shared with TRBD1. V gave up 1 base and J gave up 4 bases; unmatched junction bases: 6. CDR3 length: 15 amino acids. CDR1 is LGHDT and CDR2 is YNNKEL in the germline V gene (reference sequence). The CDR3 sequence: CASSQGQGVLTEAFF. Here the CDR3 DNA reads TGTGCCAGCAGCCAAGGTCAGGGGGTACTCACTGAAGCTTTCTTT.

The J gene is TRBJ1-4, the V gene TRBV5-6; 10 positions match TRBD1. J lost 8 bases, V lost 3 bases, and 13 bases had no gene match. Germline CDR1 reads SGHDT; CDR2 reads YYEEEE. The CDR3 loop spans 17 amino acids. The CDR3 loop reads CASSSWSGGQGEEKLFF. The CDR3 DNA is TGTGCCAGCAGCTCCTGGAGTGGAGGACAGGGGGAAGAAAAACTGTTTTTT.